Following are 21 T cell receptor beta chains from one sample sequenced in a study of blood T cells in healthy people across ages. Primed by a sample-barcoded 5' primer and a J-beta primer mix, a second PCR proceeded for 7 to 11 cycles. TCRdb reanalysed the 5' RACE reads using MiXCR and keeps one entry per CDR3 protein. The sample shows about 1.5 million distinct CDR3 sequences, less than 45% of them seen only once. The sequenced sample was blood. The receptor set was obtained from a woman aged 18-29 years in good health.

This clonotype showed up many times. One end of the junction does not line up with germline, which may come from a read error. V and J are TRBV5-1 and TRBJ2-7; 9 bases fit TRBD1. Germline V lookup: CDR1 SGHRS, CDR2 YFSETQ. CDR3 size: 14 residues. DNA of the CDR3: TGTGCCAGCAGCTTGGACAGGGGTACCTACGAGCAGTACTTC. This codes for CASSLDRGTYEQYF.

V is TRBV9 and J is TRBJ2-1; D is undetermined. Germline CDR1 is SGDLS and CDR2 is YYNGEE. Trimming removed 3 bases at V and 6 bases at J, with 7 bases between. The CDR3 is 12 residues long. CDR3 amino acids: CASSEGINEQFF. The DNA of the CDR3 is TGTGCCAGCAGCGAGGGTATCAATGAGCAGTTCTTC. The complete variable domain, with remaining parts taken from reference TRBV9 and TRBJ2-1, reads DSGVTQTPKHLITATGQRVTLRCSPRSGDLSVYWYQQSLDQGLQFLIQYYNGEERAKGNILERFSAQQFPDLHSELNLSSLELGDSALYFCASSEGINEQFFGPGTRLTVL.

CDR3 sequence: CASSLGFGTGKAFF. The DNA of the CDR3 is TGTGCCAGCAGTTTAGGTTTTGGGACAGGTAAAGCTTTCTTT. The rearrangement links TRBV12-3 or TRBV12-4 to TRBJ1-1; 8 bases agree with TRBD1. This CDR3 contains 14 residues. Germline trimming cut 1 base from V and 9 bases from J; bases unmatched to any gene: 7.

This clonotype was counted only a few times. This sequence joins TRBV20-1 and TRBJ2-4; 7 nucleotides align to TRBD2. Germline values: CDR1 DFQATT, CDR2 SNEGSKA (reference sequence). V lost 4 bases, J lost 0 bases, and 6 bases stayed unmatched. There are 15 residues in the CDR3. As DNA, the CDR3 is TGCAGTGCTACCCGACTAGCCCTAGCCAAAAACATTCAGTACTTC. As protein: CSATRLALAKNIQYF.

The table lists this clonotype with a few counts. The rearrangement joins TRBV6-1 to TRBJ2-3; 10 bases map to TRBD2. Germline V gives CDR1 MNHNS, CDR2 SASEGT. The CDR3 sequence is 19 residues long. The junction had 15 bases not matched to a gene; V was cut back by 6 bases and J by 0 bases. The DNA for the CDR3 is TGTGCCAGCAGATCAGGTTGGACTAGCGGACCCACTAGCACAGATACGCAGTATTTT. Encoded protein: CASRSGWTSGPTSTDTQYF.

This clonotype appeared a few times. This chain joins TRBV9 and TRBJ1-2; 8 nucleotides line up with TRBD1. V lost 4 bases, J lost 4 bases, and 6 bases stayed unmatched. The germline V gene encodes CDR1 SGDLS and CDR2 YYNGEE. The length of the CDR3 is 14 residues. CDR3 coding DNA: TGTGCCAGCAGCACGACAGGGGTCGGCTATGGCTACACCTTC. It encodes CASSTTGVGYGYTF. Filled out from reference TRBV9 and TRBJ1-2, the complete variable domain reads DSGVTQTPKHLITATGQRVTLRCSPRSGDLSVYWYQQSLDQGLQFLIQYYNGEERAKGNILERFSAQQFPDLHSELNLSSLELGDSALYFCASSTTGVGYGYTFGSGTRLTVV.

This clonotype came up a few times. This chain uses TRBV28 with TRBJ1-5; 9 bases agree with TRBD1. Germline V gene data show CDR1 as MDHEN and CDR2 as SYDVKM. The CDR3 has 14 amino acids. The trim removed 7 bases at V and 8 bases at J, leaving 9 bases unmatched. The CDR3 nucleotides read TGTGCCAGCAACCCACAGGGGGCCTCTAAGCCCCAGCATTTT. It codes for CASNPQGASKPQHF.

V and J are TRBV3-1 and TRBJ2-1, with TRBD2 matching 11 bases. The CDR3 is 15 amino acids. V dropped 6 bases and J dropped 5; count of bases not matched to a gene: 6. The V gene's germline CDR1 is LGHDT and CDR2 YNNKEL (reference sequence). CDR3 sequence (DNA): TGTGCCAGCAGATTAGCGGGAGGGCCCAACAATGAGCAGTTCTTC. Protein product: CASRLAGGPNNEQFF.

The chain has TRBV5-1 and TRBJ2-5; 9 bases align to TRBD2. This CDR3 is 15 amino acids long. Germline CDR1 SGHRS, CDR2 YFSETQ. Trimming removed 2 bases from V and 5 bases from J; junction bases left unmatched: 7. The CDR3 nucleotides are TGCGCCAGCAGCTTAGGACTAGCGCCACGGGAGACCCAGTACTTC. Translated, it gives CASSLGLAPRETQYF.

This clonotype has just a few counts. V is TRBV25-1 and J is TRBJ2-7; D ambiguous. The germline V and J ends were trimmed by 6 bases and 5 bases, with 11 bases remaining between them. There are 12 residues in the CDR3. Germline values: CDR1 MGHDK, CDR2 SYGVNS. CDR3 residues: CASSAGWDEQYF. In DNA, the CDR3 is TGTGCCAGCAGCGCCGGATGGGACGAGCAGTACTTC.

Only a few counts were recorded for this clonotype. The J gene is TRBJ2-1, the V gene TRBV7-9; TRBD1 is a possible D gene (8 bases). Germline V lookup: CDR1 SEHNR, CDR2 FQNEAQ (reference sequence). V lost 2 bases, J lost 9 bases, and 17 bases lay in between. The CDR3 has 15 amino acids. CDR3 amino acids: CASSLKETGEGEQFF. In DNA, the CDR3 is TGTGCCAGCAGCTTAAAAGAGACAGGGGAGGGTGAGCAGTTCTTC.

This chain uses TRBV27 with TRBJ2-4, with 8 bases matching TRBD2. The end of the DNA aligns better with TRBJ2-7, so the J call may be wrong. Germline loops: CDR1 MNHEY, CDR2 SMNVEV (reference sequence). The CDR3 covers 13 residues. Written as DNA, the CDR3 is TGTGCCAGCAGTTTCCAGCGGGAGTGCGAGCAGTACTTC. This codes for CASSFQRECEQYF.

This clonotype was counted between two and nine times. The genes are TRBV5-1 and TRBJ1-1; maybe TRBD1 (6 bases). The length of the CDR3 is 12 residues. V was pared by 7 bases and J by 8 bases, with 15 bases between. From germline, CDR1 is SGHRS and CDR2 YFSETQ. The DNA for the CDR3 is TGCGCCAGCCGATCTCCGGGACAAGAAGCTTTCTTT. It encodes CASRSPGQEAFF.

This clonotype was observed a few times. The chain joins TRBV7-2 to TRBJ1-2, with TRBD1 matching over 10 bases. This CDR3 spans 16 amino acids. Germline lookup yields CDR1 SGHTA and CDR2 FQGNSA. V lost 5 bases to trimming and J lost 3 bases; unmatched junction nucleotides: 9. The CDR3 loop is CASSHSTGTGDYGYTF. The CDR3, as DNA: TGTGCCAGCAGCCACTCAACCGGGACAGGGGACTATGGCTACACCTTC.

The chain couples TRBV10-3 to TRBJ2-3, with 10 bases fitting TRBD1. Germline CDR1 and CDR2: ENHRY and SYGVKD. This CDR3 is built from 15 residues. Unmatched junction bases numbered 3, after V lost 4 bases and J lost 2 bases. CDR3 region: CAISGDRGNTDTQYF. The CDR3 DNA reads TGTGCCATCAGTGGGGACAGGGGCAACACAGATACGCAGTATTTT.

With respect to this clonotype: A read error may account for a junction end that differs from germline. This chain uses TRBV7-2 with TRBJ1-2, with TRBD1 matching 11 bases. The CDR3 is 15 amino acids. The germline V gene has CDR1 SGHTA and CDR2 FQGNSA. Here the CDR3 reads CASSLLRTGGYGCTF. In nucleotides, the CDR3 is TGTGCCAGCAGCTTACTTCGGACAGGGGGCTATGGCTGCACCTTC.

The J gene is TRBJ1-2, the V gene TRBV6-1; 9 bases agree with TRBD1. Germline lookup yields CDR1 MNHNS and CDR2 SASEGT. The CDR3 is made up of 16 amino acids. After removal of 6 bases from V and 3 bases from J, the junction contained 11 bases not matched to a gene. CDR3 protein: CASRSGQGSIDYGYTF. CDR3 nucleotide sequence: TGTGCCAGCAGGTCGGGACAGGGATCCATCGACTATGGCTACACCTTC.

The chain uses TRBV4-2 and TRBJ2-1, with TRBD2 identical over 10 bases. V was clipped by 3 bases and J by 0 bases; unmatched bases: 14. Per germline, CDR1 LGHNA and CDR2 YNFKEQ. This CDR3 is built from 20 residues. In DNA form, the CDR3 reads TGTGCCAGCAGCCACTCTCAAGGTAGGGCTAGCGGGAGCTCCTACAATGAGCAGTTCTTC. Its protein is CASSHSQGRASGSSYNEQFF.

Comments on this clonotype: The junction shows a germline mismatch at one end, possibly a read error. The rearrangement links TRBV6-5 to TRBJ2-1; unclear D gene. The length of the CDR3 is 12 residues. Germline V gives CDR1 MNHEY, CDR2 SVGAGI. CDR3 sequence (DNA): TGTGCCATCAGTTACGATTCCAATGAGCAGTTCTTC. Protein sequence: CAISYDSNEQFF.

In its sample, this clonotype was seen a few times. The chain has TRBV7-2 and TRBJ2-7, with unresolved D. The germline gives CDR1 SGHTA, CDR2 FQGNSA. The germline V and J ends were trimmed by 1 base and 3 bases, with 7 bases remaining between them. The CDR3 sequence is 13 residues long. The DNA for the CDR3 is TGTGCCAGCAGCTTAGTCTTATACTACGAGCAGTACTTC. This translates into CASSLVLYYEQYF.

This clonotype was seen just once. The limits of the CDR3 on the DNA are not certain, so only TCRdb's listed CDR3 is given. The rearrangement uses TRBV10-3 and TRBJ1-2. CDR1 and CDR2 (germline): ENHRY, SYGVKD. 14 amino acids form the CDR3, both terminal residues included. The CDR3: CATQASGLNYGCTF.